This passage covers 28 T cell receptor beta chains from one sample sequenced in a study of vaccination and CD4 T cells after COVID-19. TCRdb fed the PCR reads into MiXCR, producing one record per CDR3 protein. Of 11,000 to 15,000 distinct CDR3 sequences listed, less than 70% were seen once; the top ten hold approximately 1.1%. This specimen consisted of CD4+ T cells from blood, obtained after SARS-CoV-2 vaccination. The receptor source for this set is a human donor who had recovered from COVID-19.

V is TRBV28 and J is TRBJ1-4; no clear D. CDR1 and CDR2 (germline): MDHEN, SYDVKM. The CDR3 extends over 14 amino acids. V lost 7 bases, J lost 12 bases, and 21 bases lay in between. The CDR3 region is CASKMDGATGELFF. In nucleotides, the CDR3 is TGTGCCAGCAAGATGGACGGCGCTACCGGTGAACTGTTTTTT.

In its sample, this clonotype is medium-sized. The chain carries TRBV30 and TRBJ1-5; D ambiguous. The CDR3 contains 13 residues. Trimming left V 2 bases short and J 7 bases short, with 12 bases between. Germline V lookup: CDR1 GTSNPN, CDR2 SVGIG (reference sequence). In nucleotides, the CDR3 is TGTGCCTGGAGTCAAGGCGTACGGCAGCCCCAGCATTTT. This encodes CAWSQGVRQPQHF.

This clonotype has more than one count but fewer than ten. In DNA form, the CDR3 reads TGTGCCAGCAGTTACTCCTTAGCGGGAGTAGGAGAGACCCAGTACTTC. This sequence encodes CASSYSLAGVGETQYF. This chain uses TRBV6-2 or TRBV6-3 with TRBJ2-5, with 9 bases lining up with TRBD2. CDR1 is MNHEY, CDR2 SVGEGT, per germline. V lost 0 bases and J lost 4; bases outside the gene matches: 6. The CDR3 runs to 16 residues.

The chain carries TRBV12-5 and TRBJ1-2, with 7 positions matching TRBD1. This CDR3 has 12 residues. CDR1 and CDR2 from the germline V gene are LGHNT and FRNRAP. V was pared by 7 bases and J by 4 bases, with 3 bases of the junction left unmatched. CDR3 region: CASARDSYGYTF. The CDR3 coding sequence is TGTGCTAGTGCCCGGGACAGCTATGGCTACACCTTC. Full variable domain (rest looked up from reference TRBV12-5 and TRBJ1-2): DARVTQTPRHKVTEMGQEVTMRCQPILGHNTVFWYRQTMMQGLELLAYFRNRAPLDDSGMPKDRFSAEMPDATLATLKIQPSEPRDSAVYFCASARDSYGYTFGSGTRLTVV.

The CDR3 nucleotides are TGTGCCAGCAGTTACGACGGAGGGGGCTATGGCTACACCTTC. Translated: CASSYDGGGYGYTF. The genes are TRBV6-5 and TRBJ1-2; perhaps TRBD1 as D (6 bases). Looked up from germline, CDR1 is MNHEY and CDR2 is SVGAGI. The CDR3 has 14 residues. With 2 bases removed from V and 4 bases from J, the gap between germline ends came to 11 bases.

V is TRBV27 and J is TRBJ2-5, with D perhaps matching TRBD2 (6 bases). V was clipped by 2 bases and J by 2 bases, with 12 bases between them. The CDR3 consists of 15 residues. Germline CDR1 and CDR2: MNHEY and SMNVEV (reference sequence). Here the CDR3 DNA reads TGTGCCAGCAGTTTAACTCGGGAGTTACAAGAGACCCAGTACTTC. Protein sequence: CASSLTRELQETQYF.

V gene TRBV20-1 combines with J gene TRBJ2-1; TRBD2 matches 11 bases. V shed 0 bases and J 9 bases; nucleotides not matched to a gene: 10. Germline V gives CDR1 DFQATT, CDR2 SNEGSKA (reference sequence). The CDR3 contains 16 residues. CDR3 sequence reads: CSAREASGRFQGEQFF. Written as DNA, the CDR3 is TGCAGTGCTAGAGAGGCTAGCGGGAGGTTTCAGGGTGAGCAGTTCTTC.

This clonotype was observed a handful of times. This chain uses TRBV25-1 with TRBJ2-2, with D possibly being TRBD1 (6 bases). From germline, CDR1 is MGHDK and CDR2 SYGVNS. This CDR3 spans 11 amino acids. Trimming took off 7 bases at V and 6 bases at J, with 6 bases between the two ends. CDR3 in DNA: TGTGCCAGCACAGGGGCCGGGGAGCTGTTTTTT. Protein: CASTGAGELFF.

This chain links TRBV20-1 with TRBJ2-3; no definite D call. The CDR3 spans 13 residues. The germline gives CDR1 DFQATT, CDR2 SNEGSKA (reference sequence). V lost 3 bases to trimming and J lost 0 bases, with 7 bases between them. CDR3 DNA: TGCAGTGCTAGGATGTTTAGCACAGATACGCAGTATTTT. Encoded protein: CSARMFSTDTQYF.

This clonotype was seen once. CDR3 nucleotides: TGTGCCAGCACCCCGGGCCAGGACCAGTACTTC. The encoded protein is CASTPGQDQYF. The chain joins TRBV27 to TRBJ2-7, with D unclear. Germline V gene sequence: CDR1 MNHEY, CDR2 SMNVEV (reference sequence). The germline V and J ends were trimmed by 7 bases and 10 bases, with 14 bases remaining between them. The CDR3 loop spans 11 amino acids.

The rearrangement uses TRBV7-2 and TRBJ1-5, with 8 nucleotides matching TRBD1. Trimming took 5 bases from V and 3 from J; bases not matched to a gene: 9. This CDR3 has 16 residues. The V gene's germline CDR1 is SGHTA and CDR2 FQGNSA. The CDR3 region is CASSDRDRGLNQPQHF. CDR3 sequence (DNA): TGTGCCAGCAGCGATAGAGACAGGGGTCTCAATCAGCCCCAGCATTTT.

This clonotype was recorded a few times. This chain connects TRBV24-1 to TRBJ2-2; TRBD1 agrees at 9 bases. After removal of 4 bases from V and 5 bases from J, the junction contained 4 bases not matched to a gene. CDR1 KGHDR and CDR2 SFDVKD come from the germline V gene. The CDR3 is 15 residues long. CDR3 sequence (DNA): TGTGCCACCAGTGACACGGGACAGGGAACCGGGGAGCTGTTTTTT. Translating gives CATSDTGQGTGELFF.

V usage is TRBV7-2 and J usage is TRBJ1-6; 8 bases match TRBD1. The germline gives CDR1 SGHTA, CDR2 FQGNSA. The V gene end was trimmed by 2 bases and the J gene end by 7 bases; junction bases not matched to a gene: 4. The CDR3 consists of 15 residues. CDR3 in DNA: TGTGCCAGCAGCTTACTACAGGGGGAAAATTCACCCCTCCACTTT. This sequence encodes CASSLLQGENSPLHF.

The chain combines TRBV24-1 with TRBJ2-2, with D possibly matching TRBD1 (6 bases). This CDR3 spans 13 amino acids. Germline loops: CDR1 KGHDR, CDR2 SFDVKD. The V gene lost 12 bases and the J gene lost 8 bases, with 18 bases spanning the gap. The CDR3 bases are TGTGCCGCTCGCCGGGACATTAGAGGGGAGCTGTTTTTT. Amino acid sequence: CAARRDIRGELFF.

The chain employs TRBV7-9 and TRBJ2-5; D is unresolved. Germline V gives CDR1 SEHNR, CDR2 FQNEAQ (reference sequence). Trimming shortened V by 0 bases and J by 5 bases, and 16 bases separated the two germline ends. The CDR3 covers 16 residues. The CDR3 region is CASSLARSNRWETQYF. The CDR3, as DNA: TGTGCCAGCAGCTTAGCGCGTAGTAACCGGTGGGAGACCCAGTACTTC.

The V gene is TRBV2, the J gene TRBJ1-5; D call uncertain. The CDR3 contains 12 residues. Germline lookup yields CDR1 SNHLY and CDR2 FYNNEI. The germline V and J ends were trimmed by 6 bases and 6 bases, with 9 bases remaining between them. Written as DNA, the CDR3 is TGTGCCAGCAGGATCGGCATTCAGCCCCAGCATTTT. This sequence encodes CASRIGIQPQHF.

CDR3 sequence reads: CASSPNFNRGYGYTF. The CDR3 DNA reads TGTGCCAGCAGTCCCAACTTTAACAGGGGCTATGGCTACACCTTC. The J gene is TRBJ1-2, the V gene TRBV12-3 or TRBV12-4, with TRBD1 matching over 7 bases. J gave up 4 bases and V 5 bases, and 10 bases lay outside the gene matches. The CDR3 contains 15 residues.

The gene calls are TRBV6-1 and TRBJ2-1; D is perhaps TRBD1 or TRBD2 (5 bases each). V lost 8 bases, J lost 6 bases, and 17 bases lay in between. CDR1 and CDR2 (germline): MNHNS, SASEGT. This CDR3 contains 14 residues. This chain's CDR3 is CASRPPSGGNEQFF. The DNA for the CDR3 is TGTGCCAGCCGACCGCCTAGTGGGGGCAATGAGCAGTTCTTC.

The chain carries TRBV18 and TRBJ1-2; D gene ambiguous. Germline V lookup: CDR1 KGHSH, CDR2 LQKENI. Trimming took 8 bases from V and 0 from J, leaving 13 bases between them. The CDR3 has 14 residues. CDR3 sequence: CASLDGNSNYGYTF. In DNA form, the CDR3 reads TGTGCCAGCCTGGACGGGAACTCTAACTATGGCTACACCTTC. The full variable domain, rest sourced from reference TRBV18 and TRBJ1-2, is NAGVMQNPRHLVRRRGQEARLRCSPMKGHSHVYWYRQLPEEGLKFMVYLQKENIIDESGMPKERFSAEFPKEGPSILRIQQVVRGDSAAYFCASLDGNSNYGYTFGSGTRLTVV.

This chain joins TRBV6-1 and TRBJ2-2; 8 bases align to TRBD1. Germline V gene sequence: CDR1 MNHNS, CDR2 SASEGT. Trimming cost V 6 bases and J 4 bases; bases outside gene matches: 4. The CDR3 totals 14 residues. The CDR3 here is CASRTGVVTGELFF. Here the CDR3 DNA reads TGTGCCAGCAGGACAGGGGTTGTCACCGGGGAGCTGTTTTTT.

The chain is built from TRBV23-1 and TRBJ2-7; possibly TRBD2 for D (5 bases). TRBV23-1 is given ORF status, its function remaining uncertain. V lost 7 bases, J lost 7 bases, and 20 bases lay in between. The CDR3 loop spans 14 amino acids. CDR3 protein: CASIRPGLGWEQYF. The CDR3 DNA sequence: TGCGCCAGCATCCGACCGGGGTTGGGATGGGAGCAGTACTTC.

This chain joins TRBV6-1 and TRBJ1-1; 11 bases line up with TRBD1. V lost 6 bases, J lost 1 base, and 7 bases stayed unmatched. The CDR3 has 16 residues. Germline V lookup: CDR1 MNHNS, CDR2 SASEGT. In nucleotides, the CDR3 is TGTGCCAGCAGAGGACAGGGGGCATTGAGGAACACTGAAGCTTTCTTT. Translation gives CASRGQGALRNTEAFF.

CDR3 bases: TGTGCCACCAGTGATGGACAGGGGCACACAGATACGCAGTATTTT. Its translation: CATSDGQGHTDTQYF. The chain has TRBV24-1 and TRBJ2-3, with 9 bases identical to TRBD1. V trimming: 3 bases; J trimming: 2 bases; junction bases outside the gene matches: 2. The CDR3 sequence is 15 residues long. From germline, CDR1 is KGHDR and CDR2 SFDVKD.

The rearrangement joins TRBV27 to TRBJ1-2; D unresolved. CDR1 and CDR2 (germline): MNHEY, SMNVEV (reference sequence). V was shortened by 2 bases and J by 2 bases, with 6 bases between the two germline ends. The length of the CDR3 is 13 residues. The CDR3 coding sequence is TGTGCCAGCAGTTTAAGTGGGAACTATGGCTACACCTTC. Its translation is CASSLSGNYGYTF.

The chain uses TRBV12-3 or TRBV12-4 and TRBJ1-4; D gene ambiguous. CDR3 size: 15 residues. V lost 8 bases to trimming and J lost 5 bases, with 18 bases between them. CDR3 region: CASAARPGPNEKLFF. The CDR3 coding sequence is TGTGCCAGCGCCGCTAGACCGGGCCCCAATGAAAAACTGTTTTTT.

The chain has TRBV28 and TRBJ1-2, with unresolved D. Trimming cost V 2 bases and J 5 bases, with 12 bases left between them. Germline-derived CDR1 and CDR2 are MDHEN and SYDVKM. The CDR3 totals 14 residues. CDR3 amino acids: CASSLSGPLYGYTF. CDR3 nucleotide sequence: TGTGCCAGCAGTTTAAGCGGGCCTTTATATGGCTACACCTTC.

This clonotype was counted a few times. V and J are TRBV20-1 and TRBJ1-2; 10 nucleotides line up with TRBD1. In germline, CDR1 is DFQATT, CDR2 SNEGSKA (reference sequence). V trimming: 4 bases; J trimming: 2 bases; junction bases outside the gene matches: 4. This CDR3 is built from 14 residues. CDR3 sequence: CSATGTGANYGYTF. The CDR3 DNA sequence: TGCAGTGCTACAGGGACAGGGGCCAACTATGGCTACACCTTC.

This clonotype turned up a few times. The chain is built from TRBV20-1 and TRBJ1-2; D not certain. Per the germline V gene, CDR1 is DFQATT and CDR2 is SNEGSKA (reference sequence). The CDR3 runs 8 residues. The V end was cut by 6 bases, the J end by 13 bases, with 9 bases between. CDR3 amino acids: CSARIGTF. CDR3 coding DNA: TGCAGTGCCCGAATAGGCACCTTC.